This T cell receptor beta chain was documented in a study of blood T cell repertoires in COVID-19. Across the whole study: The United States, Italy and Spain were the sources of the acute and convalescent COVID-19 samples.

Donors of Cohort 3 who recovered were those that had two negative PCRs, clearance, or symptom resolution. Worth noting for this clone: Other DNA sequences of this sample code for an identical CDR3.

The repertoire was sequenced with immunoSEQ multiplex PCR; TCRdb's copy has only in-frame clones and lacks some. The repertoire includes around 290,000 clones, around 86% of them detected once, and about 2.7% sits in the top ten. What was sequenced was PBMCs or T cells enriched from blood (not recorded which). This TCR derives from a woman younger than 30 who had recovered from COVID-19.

The CDR3 is CASSLGGLGTEAFF. DNA for the CDR3: TGTGCCAGCAGCTTGGGGGGGCTAGGCACTGAAGCTTTCTTT. The J gene is TRBJ1-1, the V gene TRBV7-9; the D gene is possibly TRBD1 (6 bases). Trimming left V 3 bases short and J 4 bases short, with 12 bases between. The CDR3 runs 14 residues. Germline-derived CDR1 and CDR2 are SEHNR and FQNEAQ (reference sequence).